This T cell receptor (beta chain) was identified in a study of T cell repertoires in cytomegalovirus infection. In the study overall: CMV epitopes in the study were HLA-C-restricted (recently identified) and HLA-B-restricted (well studied). Carrying CMV and the relevant HLA type showed in public TCR beta signatures.

A note on this clonotype: What it recognizes is unknown. This is likely a read error, given that the CDR3 carries no conserved phenylalanine or tryptophan at its end.

With V trimmed by 5 bases and J by 6 bases, 6 bases remained unmatched. The CDR3 covers 15 residues. The germline V gene has CDR1 MNHEY and CDR2 SMNVEV (reference sequence). Study outcomes and limitations: HLA-C-restricted CMV-specific TCR beta clonotypes prevailed in the ex vivo response.

TCRdb ran MiXCR on the reads and lists one entry per CDR3 protein. The sample has under 95,000 distinct CDR3 sequences; about half are singletons. The V gene is TRBV27, the J gene TRBJ1-5; 11 nucleotides agree with TRBD1. The clonotype originates from a human donor in good health (CMV status not recorded). Some clones in this sample may be carry-over from other donors' samples. Sequenced material: CD8+ T cells from cultured PBMCs, taken from culture after CMV antigen stimulation. DNA for the CDR3: TGTGCCAGCAGTCAAGGGACAGGGGGACGTCAGCCCCAGCATTTA. This encodes CASSQGTGGRQPQHL.